These T cell receptor beta chains were read from a single sample in a study of blood T cells in healthy people across ages. TCRdb re-derived calls from the 5' RACE reads in MiXCR, one entry per CDR3 protein. The repertoire holds around 580,000 distinct CDR3 sequences, with under 55% as singletons. Sequencing was carried out using blood. The receptors here all came from a man older than 75 in good health. CDR3s include the opening cysteine and the closing phenylalanine or tryptophan. Each record gives: D gene, J gene, V gene, clone size, CDR3 protein, CDR3 DNA. D genes are given only for firm matches. Only part of the rows carry a size: once, few, many, or a class if the clone is expanded.

>TRBD2|TRBJ2-5|TRBV3-1|.
CASSLGTSGSEETQYF
TGTGCCAGCAGCCTTGGGACTAGCGGGAGTGAAGAGACCCAGTACTTC
>.|TRBJ2-3|TRBV7-2|few
CASSLEQMDTQYF
TGTGCCAGCAGCTTAGAGCAGATGGATACGCAGTATTTT
>.|TRBJ2-3|TRBV20-1|.
CSVFQPGLDTQYF
TGCAGTGTTTTTCAACCGGGACTCGATACGCAGTATTTT
>TRBD1|TRBJ2-7|TRBV5-1|few
CASRGQGRTYEQYF
TGCGCCAGCCGAGGACAGGGTCGAACCTACGAGCAGTACTTC
>.|TRBJ1-4|TRBV5-1|.
CASSLRLSGNEKLFF
TGCGCCAGCAGCTTGAGATTGTCGGGAAATGAAAAACTGTTTTTT
>.|TRBJ2-3|TRBV5-6|.
CASSAPGLGSDTQYF
TGTGCCAGCAGCGCCCCGGGACTCGGGAGTGATACGCAGTATTTT
>TRBD2|TRBJ2-7|TRBV7-2|once
CASSLGRRGGRNDEQYF
TGTGCCAGCAGCTTAGGAAGGCGGGGGGGCCGGAATGACGAGCAGTACTTC
>TRBD2|TRBJ2-4|TRBV2|.
CASSWTSETLAKNIQYF
TGTGCCTCTTCGTGGACTAGCGAGACCTTAGCCAAAAACATTCAGTACTTC
>TRBD2|TRBJ2-1|TRBV12-3/TRBV12-4|.
CASSDSGTSNEQFF
TGTGCCAGCAGTGATTCCGGGACTAGCAATGAGCAGTTCTTC
>.|TRBJ1-2|TRBV20-1|.
CSGRTGLVVHSYGYTF
TGCAGTGGAAGAACAGGGTTGGTGGTCCATAGCTATGGCTACACCTTC
>.|TRBJ1-5|TRBV6-5|.
CASSYSAGQPLHF
TGTGCCAGCAGCTACTCGGCCGGGCAGCCCCTGCATTTT
>TRBD2|TRBJ2-3|TRBV4-3|once
CASRNLAVSTDTQYF
TGCGCCAGCAGGAATCTAGCGGTTAGCACAGATACGCAGTATTTT
>TRBD2|TRBJ2-7|TRBV3-1|few
CASRDTSGTYEQYF
TGTGCCAGCAGGGACACTAGCGGCACCTACGAGCAGTACTTC
>TRBD2|TRBJ2-5|TRBV20-1|few
CSAAKRLAGSKTQYF
TGCAGTGCGGCAAAAAGACTAGCGGGATCGAAGACCCAGTACTTC
>TRBD1|TRBJ1-2|TRBV20-1|.
CSARWDRGLYGYTF
TGCAGTGCTAGGTGGGACAGGGGGCTCTATGGCTACACCTTC
>.|TRBJ2-6|TRBV7-2|.
CASSLEAALGRANVLTF
TGCGCCAGCAGCTTAGAAGCGGCTCTCGGTCGGGCCAACGTCCTGACTTTC
>TRBD2|TRBJ2-7|TRBV7-2|.
CASSLAPAGESHEQYF
TGTGCCAGCAGCTTAGCGCCAGCGGGGGAATCCCACGAGCAGTACTTC
>TRBD1|TRBJ1-5|TRBV12-5|.
CASGLGQGSQPQHF
TGTGCTAGTGGTTTGGGACAGGGAAGTCAGCCCCAGCATTTT
>.|TRBJ2-7|TRBV6-6|many
CASSYSGVAGYEQYF
TGTGCCAGCAGTTACTCTGGGGTTGCGGGCTACGAGCAGTACTTC
>.|TRBJ2-3|TRBV7-2|.
CASSPAGTGTDTQYF
TGTGCCAGCAGCCCGGCGGGGACAGGCACAGATACGCAGTATTTT
>TRBD2|TRBJ2-1|TRBV7-2|few
CASSSTQGLAGVEQFF
TGTGCCAGCAGCTCTACCCAAGGACTAGCGGGAGTTGAGCAGTTCTTC
>TRBD1|TRBJ2-7|TRBV11-1|.
CASSLDRFEQYF
TGTGCCAGCAGCTTGGACAGGTTCGAGCAGTACTTC
>.|TRBJ2-5|TRBV7-2|.
CASSLVLAAHNEQYF
TGTGCCAGCAGCTTAGTTCTGGCGGCCCACAATGAGCAGTACTTC
>TRBD1|TRBJ2-1|TRBV5-1|few
CASSRGTGGYNEQFF
TGCGCCAGCAGCCGGGGGACAGGGGGCTACAATGAGCAGTTCTTC
>.|TRBJ1-1|TRBV20-1|.
CSARGETEAFF
TGCAGTGCTAGGGGAGAAACTGAAGCTTTCTTT
>.|TRBJ2-1|TRBV7-2|few
CASSFGHGNNEQFF
TGTGCCAGCAGTTTTGGTCACGGGAACAATGAGCAGTTCTTC
>.|TRBJ2-3|TRBV4-3|.
CASSQARSRADTQYF
TGCGCCAGCAGCCAAGCACGGAGCCGGGCAGATACGCAGTATTTT
>TRBD2|TRBJ2-1|TRBV2|.
CASSSLAGGGNEQFF
TGTGCCAGCAGTTCACTAGCGGGGGGGGGCAATGAGCAGTTCTTC
>TRBD1|TRBJ2-7|TRBV14|few
CASSQDRGRWYEQYF
TGTGCCAGCAGCCAAGACAGGGGGCGGTGGTACGAGCAGTACTTC
>.|TRBJ2-5|TRBV6-2/TRBV6-3|.
CATGGNTSGEQYF
TGTGCCACTGGAGGCAACACGTCGGGTGAGCAGTACTTC
>.|TRBJ2-3|TRBV7-2|few
CASSQKTDTQYF
TGTGCCAGCAGCCAAAAGACAGATACGCAGTATTTT
>.|TRBJ2-5|TRBV20-1|.
CSATRTSQETQYF
TGCAGTGCTACTCGGACAAGCCAAGAGACCCAGTACTTC
>.|TRBJ2-3|TRBV7-3|.
CASSRGLSTDTRYF
TGTGCCAGCAGCCGAGGACTGAGCACAGATACGCGGTATTTT
>.|TRBJ1-5|TRBV20-1|.
CSARDQNEGWLGSNQPQHF
TGCAGTGCTAGAGATCAGAATGAGGGGTGGCTAGGTAGCAATCAGCCCCAGCATTTT
>.|TRBJ2-5|TRBV7-2|.
CASSLERSRGTQYF
TGTGCCAGCAGCTTGGAGCGGTCGAGGGGGACCCAGTACTTC
>.|TRBJ2-3|TRBV9|.
CASSVVGVSTDTQYF
TGTGCCAGCAGCGTAGTTGGCGTATCCACAGATACGCAGTATTTT
>TRBD2|TRBJ2-5|TRBV7-2|.
CASSLVGLAGAAGETQYF
TGTGCCAGCAGCTTAGTGGGACTAGCGGGGGCGGCTGGGGAGACCCAGTACTTC
>.|TRBJ2-5|TRBV4-3|.
CASSQDLGDGETQYF
TGCGCCAGCAGCCAAGACCTAGGGGATGGAGAGACCCAGTACTTC
>TRBD2|TRBJ2-7|TRBV6-5|many
CASSTRDYSYEQYF
TGTGCCAGCAGTACCCGGGACTACTCCTACGAGCAGTACTTC